The 10 T cell receptor beta chains below come from one sample, sequenced in a study of cytomegalovirus exposure and HLA in healthy donors. The PCR was carried out with 60 Vbeta primers and 13 Jbeta primers. Here immunoSEQ multiplex PCR was the method, and the copy in TCRdb shows in-frame clones only, minus some. The top ten hold roughly 8.9% of the sample, which has approximately 97,000 clones, 77% seen once. The sample consisted of PBMCs. These TCRs come from a male donor in good health and CMV-seropositive.

The chain employs TRBV6-1 and TRBJ2-7; the D gene is possibly TRBD2 (6 bases). The CDR3 length is 12 residues. The V gene's germline CDR1 is MNHNS and CDR2 SASEGT. Trimming stripped 8 bases from V and 3 bases from J, with 11 bases between. DNA of the CDR3: TGTGCCAGCTCCCTGGGGGGCTACGAGCAGTACTTC. Translating it yields CASSLGGYEQYF.

This clone turned up a few times. This sample also contains other DNA sequences that code for the same CDR3. J is TRBJ2-7 and V is TRBV19, with D possibly matching TRBD1 (6 bases). CDR3 length equals 14 residues. V was trimmed by 1 base and J by 3 bases, leaving 10 bases between them. Germline values: CDR1 LNHDA, CDR2 SQIVND (reference sequence). DNA of the CDR3: TGTGCCAGTAGTATAGGGCAGGGGTTCTACGAGCAGTACTTC. Translation: CASSIGQGFYEQYF.

J is TRBJ2-2 and V is TRBV5-8, with D uncertain. Germline CDR1 reads SGHTS; CDR2 reads YDEGEE. The length of the CDR3 is 17 residues. Trimming removed 0 bases from V and 7 bases from J, with 19 bases in between. This CDR3 reads CASSLVGASTQVGELFF. CDR3 sequence (DNA): TGTGCCAGCAGCTTGGTGGGTGCATCCACTCAGGTCGGGGAGCTGTTTTTT.

CDR3 sequence (DNA): TGTGCCAGCTCCCCGACTACACGTAATGAGCAGTTCTTC. Its translation is CASSPTTRNEQFF. The V call is TRBV18, the J call TRBJ2-1, with TRBD2 as a possible D gene (5 bases). The germline CDR1 and CDR2 sequences are KGHSH and LQKENI. The V gene lost 6 bases and the J gene lost 7 bases, with 13 bases spanning the gap. The CDR3 has 13 amino acids.

The chain uses TRBV5-6 and TRBJ1-1; D is perhaps TRBD1 (6 bases). CDR1 and CDR2 (germline): SGHDT, YYEEEE. There are 16 residues in the CDR3. V was shortened by 2 bases and J by 1 base, with 15 bases between the two germline ends. In nucleotides, the CDR3 is TGTGCCAGCAGCTTAATTGGACCGGGACAGAACACTGAAGCTTTCTTT. Residues: CASSLIGPGQNTEAFF.

The chain employs TRBV28 and TRBJ2-7, with D possibly TRBD2 on 5 matching bases. This CDR3 contains 12 residues. In germline, CDR1 is MDHEN, CDR2 SYDVKM. Trimming removed 5 bases from V and 7 bases from J, with 12 bases in between. CDR3 region: CASSRTTGEQYF. The CDR3 coding sequence is TGTGCCAGCAGTCGGACCACGGGGGAGCAGTACTTC.

V usage is TRBV5-8 and J usage is TRBJ2-6; unclear D gene. CDR3 length: 17 amino acids. The ends were cut back, 4 bases at V and 0 bases at J, with 14 bases in the middle. Germline CDR1 is SGHTS and CDR2 is YDEGEE. The CDR3 region has the DNA TGTGCCAGCAGCACCTTGGTCGGTCTCTCTGGGGCCAACGTCCTGACTTTC. As protein: CASSTLVGLSGANVLTF.

V and J are TRBV9 and TRBJ2-5; TRBD2 matches at 8 bases. The J call may not be correct, given that the DNA end is closer to TRBJ2-7. The germline CDR1 and CDR2 sequences are SGDLS and YYNGEE. The CDR3 length is 15 residues. This chain's CDR3 is CASSPSLAEAYEQYF. DNA for the CDR3: TGTGCCAGCAGCCCCTCACTAGCGGAGGCCTACGAGCAGTACTTC.

The chain couples TRBV6-5 to TRBJ2-7, with a possible D match to TRBD2 (5 bases). This CDR3 is 13 amino acids long. V lost 2 bases and J 5 bases, leaving 10 bases between the germline ends. Germline V lookup: CDR1 MNHEY, CDR2 SVGAGI. This chain's CDR3 is CASSYPGRHEQYF. The CDR3 coding sequence is TGTGCCAGCAGTTACCCGGGGAGACACGAGCAGTACTTC.

A few counts support this clone. The V call is TRBV19, the J call TRBJ2-1; maybe TRBD1 (7 bases). Trimming stripped 2 bases from V and 8 bases from J, with 22 bases between. The CDR3 is 17 residues long. Germline-derived CDR1 and CDR2 are LNHDA and SQIVND (reference sequence). In nucleotides, the CDR3 is TGTGCCAGTAGTATACGAAGGGGGCAGGGCGGGGAGTATGAGCAGTTCTTC. Translation gives CASSIRRGQGGEYEQFF. Together with reference TRBV19 and TRBJ2-1, the CDR3 gives the full variable domain: DGGITQSPKYLFRKEGQNVTLSCEQNLNHDAMYWYRQDPGQGLRLIYYSQIVNDFQKGDIAEGYSVSREKKESFPLTVTSAQKNPTAFYLCASSIRRGQGGEYEQFFGPGTRLTVL.